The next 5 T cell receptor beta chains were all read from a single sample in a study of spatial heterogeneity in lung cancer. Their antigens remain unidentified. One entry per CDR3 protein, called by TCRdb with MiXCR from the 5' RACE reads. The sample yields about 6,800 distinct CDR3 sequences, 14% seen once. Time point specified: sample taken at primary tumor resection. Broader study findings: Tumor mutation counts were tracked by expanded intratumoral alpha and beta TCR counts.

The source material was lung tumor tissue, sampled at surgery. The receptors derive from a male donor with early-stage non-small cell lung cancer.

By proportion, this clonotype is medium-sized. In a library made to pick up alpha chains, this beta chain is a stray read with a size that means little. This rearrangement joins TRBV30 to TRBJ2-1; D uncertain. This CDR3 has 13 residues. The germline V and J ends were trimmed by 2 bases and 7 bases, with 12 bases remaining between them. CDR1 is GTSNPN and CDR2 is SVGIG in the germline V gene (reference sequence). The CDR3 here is CAWSLMNGNEQFF. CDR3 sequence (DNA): TGTGCCTGGAGTCTTATGAACGGTAATGAGCAGTTCTTC.

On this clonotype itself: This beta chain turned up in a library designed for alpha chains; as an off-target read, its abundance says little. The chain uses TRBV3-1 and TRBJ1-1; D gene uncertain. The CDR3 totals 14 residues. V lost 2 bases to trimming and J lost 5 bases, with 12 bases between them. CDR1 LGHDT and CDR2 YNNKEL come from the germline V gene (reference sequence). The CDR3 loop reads CASSQRAAGTEAFF. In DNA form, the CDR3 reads TGTGCCAGCAGCCAACGAGCAGCGGGGACTGAAGCTTTCTTT.

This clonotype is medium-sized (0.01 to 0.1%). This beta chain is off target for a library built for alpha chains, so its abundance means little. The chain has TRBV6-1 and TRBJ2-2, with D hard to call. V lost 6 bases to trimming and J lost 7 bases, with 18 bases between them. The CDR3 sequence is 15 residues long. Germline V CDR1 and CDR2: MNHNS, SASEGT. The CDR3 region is CASSLVGLLRGELFF. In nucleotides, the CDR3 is TGTGCCAGCAGCTTAGTAGGCTTGTTACGCGGGGAGCTGTTTTTT.

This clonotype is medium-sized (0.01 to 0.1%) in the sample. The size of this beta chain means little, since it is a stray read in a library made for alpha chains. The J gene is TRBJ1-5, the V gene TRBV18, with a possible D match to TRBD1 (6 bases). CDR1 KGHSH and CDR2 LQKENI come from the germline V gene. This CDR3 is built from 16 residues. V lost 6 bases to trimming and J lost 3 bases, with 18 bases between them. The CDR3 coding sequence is TGTGCCAGCTCGCCGAACACAGGGACCTCCAATCAGCCCCAGCATTTT. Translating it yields CASSPNTGTSNQPQHF.

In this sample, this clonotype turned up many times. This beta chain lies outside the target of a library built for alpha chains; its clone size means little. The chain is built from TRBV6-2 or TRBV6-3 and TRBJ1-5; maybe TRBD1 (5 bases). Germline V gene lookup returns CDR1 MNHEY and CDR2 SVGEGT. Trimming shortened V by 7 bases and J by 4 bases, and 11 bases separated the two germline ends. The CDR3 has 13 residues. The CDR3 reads CASNDRQNQPQHF. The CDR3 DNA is TGTGCCAGCAATGACAGACAGAATCAGCCCCAGCATTTT.